This T cell receptor (beta chain) was sequenced during a study of control samples from healthy donors and cancer patients (dated by TCRdb to the early 2020s). The CDR3 spans 17 residues, from the cysteine through the phenylalanine. Only CDR3 DNA remains: 51 bases, in frame from the first base. CDR1 and CDR2 were assigned from the germline V gene as SGHTA and FQGNSA. V loses 0 bases of germline sequence and J loses 4 bases, and the interval between the two ends is 15 bases. A word on this clone: Its antigen target is currently unknown. No much larger clone is present one base from it, and per-base qualities are unavailable.

Receptor libraries were prepared by the immunoSEQ multiplex PCR assay. In its TCRdb copy, this immuneACCESS table keeps in-frame sequences only and misses some clones. Where compared with another copy, unresolved V genes explain less than half of these, and the others have no known cause. The sample includes 250,000 to 300,000 clones, with roughly 80% observed a single time. The ten largest clones take up more than 10% of the sample. Sequences were obtained from PBMCs. The clonotype comes from a woman aged 55-70 years with lung cancer. The chain is encoded by TRBV7-2 joined to TRBJ1-4, with no confident D gene call. The nucleotide sequence reads as follows: TGTGCCAGCAGCTTAGCAATCGGCCGGGCCTTTAATGAAAAACTGTTTTTT. Its translation reads: CASSLAIGRAFNEKLFF.